This is a list of T cell receptor beta chains from one sample in a study of OX40 agonist ivuxolimab in advanced cancers. Assay: immunoSEQ multiplex PCR; the TCRdb copy retains only in-frame clones and omits some. The data contain just under 100,000 clones, less than 95% of them singletons. This specimen consisted of CD4+ or CD8+ T cells sorted from blood, obtained in a trial of the OX40 agonist ivuxolimab. The receptor source for this set is an adult with an advanced solid tumor such as melanoma, head and neck, liver or kidney cancer. Each CDR3 is given with its conserved first and last residue. A D gene is named only where the DNA matches it firmly. The size entry is marked missing in some rows and otherwise reads once, few, many or a size class.

V gene	D gene	clone size	J gene	CDR3 DNA	CDR3 protein
TRBV5-1	TRBD1	-	TRBJ1-1	TGCGCCAGCAGCTTTCAAGGACAGGGGTCTGAAGCTTTCTTT	CASSFQGQGSEAFF
TRBV30	-	-	TRBJ1-3	TGTGCCTGGATCCAAGGGAGAGCGAACACCATATATTTT	CAWIQGRANTIYF
TRBV7-3	TRBD2	-	TRBJ2-7	TGTGCCAGCAGCTTCGGGACTAGCGGGAACTACGAGCAGTACTTC	CASSFGTSGNYEQYF
TRBV28	-	-	TRBJ2-1	TGTGCCAGCAGAAACCGCGAGGCGGGGCCCTCCTACAATGAGCAGTTCTTC	CASRNREAGPSYNEQFF
TRBV7-2	-	-	TRBJ2-7	TGTGCCAGCAGCTTAGGCCGAGAATACGAGCAGTACTTC	CASSLGREYEQYF
TRBV7-2	-	-	TRBJ2-7	TGTGCCAGCAGCCCCGGGGGCCTTTACGAGCAGTACTTC	CASSPGGLYEQYF
TRBV11-2	-	-	TRBJ1-2	TGTGCCAGCAGCCACGACAGGCTTTATGGCTACACCTTC	CASSHDRLYGYTF
TRBV7-3	-	-	TRBJ2-7	TGTGCCAGCAGCTTAACCGGGACACGAAGGGCCTCCTACGAGCAGTACTTC	CASSLTGTRRASYEQYF
TRBV28	-	-	TRBJ2-7	TGTGCCAGCAGTTTAGCCTACGAGCAGTACTTC	CASSLAYEQYF
TRBV19	-	-	TRBJ2-2	TGTGCCAGTAGTGTTGGCGCTAACACCGGGGAGCTGTTTTTT	CASSVGANTGELFF
TRBV4-3	-	-	TRBJ1-2	TGCGCCAGCAGCCAAGATGCGGCGGACTATGGCTACACCTTC	CASSQDAADYGYTF
TRBV7-2	-	once	TRBJ1-1	TGTGCCAGCAGCCCTAGGAGGGTCACTGAAGCTTTCTTT	CASSPRRVTEAFF
TRBV5-1	-	-	TRBJ2-7	TGCGCCAGCAGCTTGGCTGGACAGTACGAGCAGTACTTC	CASSLAGQYEQYF
TRBV4-2	TRBD2	-	TRBJ2-7	TGTGCCAGCAGCGCGGGACTAGCGGGAGGGGAAGACGAGCAGTACTTC	CASSAGLAGGEDEQYF
TRBV7-2	-	-	TRBJ1-2	TGTGCCAGCAGCTCCCCCCCCCAGGGCGACTATGGCTACACCTTC	CASSSPPQGDYGYTF
TRBV5-6	TRBD1	-	TRBJ2-5	TGTGCCAGCAGCCTAGGACAGGGGGCGCAGGAGACCCAGTACTTC	CASSLGQGAQETQYF
TRBV5-5	-	-	TRBJ1-1	TGTGCCAGCAGCCTCGGACTTCCGGGACGGATGAACACTGAAGCTTTCTTT	CASSLGLPGRMNTEAFF
TRBV5-1	-	-	TRBJ1-3	TGCGCCAGCAGCTTTATAGGTGGAGGGGCCGGAAACACCATATATTTT	CASSFIGGGAGNTIYF
TRBV11-2	-	once	TRBJ1-2	TGTGCCAGCAGCTGGGGTGTGGTAGGCTACACCTTC	CASSWGVVGYTF
TRBV28	-	-	TRBJ1-2	TGTGCCAGCAGTTTATTAGATGGCTACACCTTC	CASSLLDGYTF
TRBV4-1	TRBD1	-	TRBJ2-2	TGCGCCAGCAGCCAAGATCGACGGGGACAGTACACCGGGGAGCTGTTTTTT	CASSQDRRGQYTGELFF
TRBV5-4	-	-	TRBJ2-2	TGTGCCAGCAGCTTAGGAGGGAGTGGCACCGGGGAGCTGTTTTTT	CASSLGGSGTGELFF
TRBV12-2	-	-	TRBJ2-7	TGTGCAAGTCGCCCAAACCCCGGGTTGGGCTACGAGCAGTACTTC	CASRPNPGLGYEQYF
TRBV9	-	-	TRBJ1-1	TGTGCCAGCAGCCCAAGCCAGGGGAGGACAACTGAAGCTTTCTTT	CASSPSQGRTTEAFF
TRBV7-9	TRBD2	-	TRBJ2-5	TGTGCCAGCAGCCCCAGCCGACTAGCGGGGACCTATCAAGAGACCCAGTACTTC	CASSPSRLAGTYQETQYF
TRBV25-1	TRBD1	-	TRBJ2-4	TGTGCCAGCAGTGAATCAGGGGGCCGTAGTCCGGTTCAGTACTTC	CASSESGGRSPVQYF